The subject of this entry is one T cell receptor beta chain. Per the original data handling: The authors estimated nucleated cell counts from reference gene primer amplification. The method was immunoSEQ multiplex PCR; TCRdb's version includes in-frame clones alone and lacks a portion of them. For V, J and clone size, that table is used; D and trimming come from the DNA. In the table there are some 100,000 clones, approximately 80% of which are singletons. The sample belongs to a study of blood T cell repertoires in COVID-19. The CDR3 loop spans 13 amino acids. The TCR sequence derives from a man between 45 and 60 years old with active or convalescent COVID-19. Input material: peripheral blood. V is TRBV21-1 and J is TRBJ1-1; the listed D gene, TRBD1, was not tested against the DNA. TRBV21-1 is shown as a pseudogene. The CDR3 region is CASSVSGDTEAFF. CDR3 DNA sequence: TGTGCCAGCAGCGTGTCAGGGGACACTGAAGCTTTCTTT.